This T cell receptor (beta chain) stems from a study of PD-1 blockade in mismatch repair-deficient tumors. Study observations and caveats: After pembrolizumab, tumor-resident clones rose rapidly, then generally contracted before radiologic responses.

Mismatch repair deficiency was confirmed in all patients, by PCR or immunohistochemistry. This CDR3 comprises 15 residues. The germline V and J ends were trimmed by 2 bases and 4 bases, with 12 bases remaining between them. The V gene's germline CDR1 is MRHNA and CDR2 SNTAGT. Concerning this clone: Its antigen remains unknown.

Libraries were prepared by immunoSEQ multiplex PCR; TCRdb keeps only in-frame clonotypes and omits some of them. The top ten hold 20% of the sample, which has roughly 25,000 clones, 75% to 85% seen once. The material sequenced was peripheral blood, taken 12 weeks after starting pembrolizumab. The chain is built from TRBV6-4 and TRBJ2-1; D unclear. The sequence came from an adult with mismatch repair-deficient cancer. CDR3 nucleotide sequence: TGTGCCAGCAGTGACGTGCAGGACGGGTACAATGAGCAGTTCTTC. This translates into CASSDVQDGYNEQFF.